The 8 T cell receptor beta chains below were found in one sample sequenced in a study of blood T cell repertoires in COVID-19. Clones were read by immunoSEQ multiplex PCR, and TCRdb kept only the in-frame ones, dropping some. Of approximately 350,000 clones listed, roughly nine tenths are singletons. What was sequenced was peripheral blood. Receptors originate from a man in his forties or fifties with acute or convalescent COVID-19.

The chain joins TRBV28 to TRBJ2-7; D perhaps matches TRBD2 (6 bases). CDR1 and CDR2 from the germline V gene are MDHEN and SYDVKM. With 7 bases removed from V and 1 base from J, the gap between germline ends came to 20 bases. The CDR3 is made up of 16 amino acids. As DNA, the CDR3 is TGTGCCAGCAACCGGGCGGGATCGGTTCAATCCTACGAGCAGTACTTC. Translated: CASNRAGSVQSYEQYF.

CDR3 in amino acids: CASRGQGRNEQFF. For the CDR3, the DNA is TGTGCCAGCAGGGGACAGGGAAGGAATGAGCAGTTCTTC. This chain uses TRBV6-5 with TRBJ2-1, with 9 bases aligning to TRBD1. V was pared by 6 bases and J by 7 bases, with 4 bases of the junction left unmatched. This CDR3 has 13 amino acids. Germline V gene sequence: CDR1 MNHEY, CDR2 SVGAGI.

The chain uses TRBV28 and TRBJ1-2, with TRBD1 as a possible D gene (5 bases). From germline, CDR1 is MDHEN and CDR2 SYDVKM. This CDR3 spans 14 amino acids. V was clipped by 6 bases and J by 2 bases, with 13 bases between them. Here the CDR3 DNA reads TGTGCCAGCAGCCGATCGACAGTCAACTATGGCTACACCTTC. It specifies CASSRSTVNYGYTF.

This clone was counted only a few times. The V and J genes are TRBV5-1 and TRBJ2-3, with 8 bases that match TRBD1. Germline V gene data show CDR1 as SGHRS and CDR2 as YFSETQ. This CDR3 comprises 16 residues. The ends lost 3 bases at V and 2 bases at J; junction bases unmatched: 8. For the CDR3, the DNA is TGCGCCAGCAGCTCCGACAGGGGAGGTTACACAGATACGCAGTATTTT. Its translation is CASSSDRGGYTDTQYF.

The CDR3 region is CASSEQGGDFRYGYTF. Here the CDR3 DNA reads TGTGCCAGCAGCGAGCAGGGTGGAGATTTTAGATATGGCTACACCTTC. This chain connects TRBV5-6 to TRBJ1-2, with D possibly matching TRBD1 (5 bases). Germline V gives CDR1 SGHDT, CDR2 YYEEEE. The CDR3 length is 16 residues. V lost 4 bases, J lost 5 bases, and 21 bases lay in between.

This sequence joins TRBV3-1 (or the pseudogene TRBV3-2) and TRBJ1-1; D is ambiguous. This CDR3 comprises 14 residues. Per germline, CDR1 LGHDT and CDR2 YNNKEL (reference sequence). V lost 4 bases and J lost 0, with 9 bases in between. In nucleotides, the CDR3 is TGTGCCAGCAGCCCCGAATCTATGAACACTGAAGCTTTCTTT. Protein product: CASSPESMNTEAFF.

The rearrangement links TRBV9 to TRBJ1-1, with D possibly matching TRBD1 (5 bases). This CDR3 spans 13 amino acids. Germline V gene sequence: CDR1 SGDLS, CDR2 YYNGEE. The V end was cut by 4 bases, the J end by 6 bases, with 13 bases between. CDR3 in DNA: TGTGCCAGCAGCCCTACCCGACAGTCTGAAGCTTTCTTT. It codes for CASSPTRQSEAFF.

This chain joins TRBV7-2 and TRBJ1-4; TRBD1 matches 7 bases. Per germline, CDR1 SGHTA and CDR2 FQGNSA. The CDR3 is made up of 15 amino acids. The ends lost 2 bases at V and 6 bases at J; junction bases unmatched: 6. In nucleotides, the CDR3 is TGTGCCAGCAGCTTATCGGAGGGGGCTCATGAAAAACTGTTTTTT. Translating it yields CASSLSEGAHEKLFF. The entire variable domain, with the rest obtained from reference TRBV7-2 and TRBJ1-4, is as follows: GAGVSQSPSNKVTEKGKDVELRCDPISGHTALYWYRQSLGQGLEFLIYFQGNSAPDKSGLPSDRFSAERTGGSVSTLTIQRTQQEDSAVYLCASSLSEGAHEKLFFGSGTQLSVL.